The TCR beta chain described here comes from a study of cytomegalovirus exposure and HLA in healthy donors listed by TCRdb under 2017. For context, the study as a whole: An earlier analysis of roughly 610 of the donors reported roughly 300 Gb of sequence data and 117 million unique TCR beta sequences obtained from about 170 million T cells. Roughly 320 gigabases of sequencing data and about 92 million unique TCR sequences made up an early release that covered under 750 HLA-typed donors. Of the 300 to 450 genotyped donors, about 80% fell in the genetic ancestry cluster associated with self-reported Caucasian donors. The aim of the study was to test whether cataloging public T cell receptors could identify signatures of past pathogen exposure. The T cell repertoires of around 670 subjects were profiled by immunosequencing and related to cytomegalovirus serostatus. A separate validation cohort of over 95 different subjects was used in addition to the approximately 700-subject first cohort. To predict cytomegalovirus infection status, the study brought together high-throughput TCR immunosequencing, statistical association of individual TCRs with disease status, and machine learning. To study patterns of TCR occurrence, a later analysis re-analyzed previously published TCR beta repertoires from 666 donors and added high-resolution HLA genotyping. In the later analysis, no new phenotypic data were used to find candidate immune exposures; instead, reliance was placed on TCR beta sequences and their occurrence across donors. An earlier analysis of some 600 of the donors applied high-throughput TCR beta sequencing to assess whether each TCR beta V gene segment acted as functional or pseudogenic. Alongside the repertoire data, information on donor age, sex, ethnicity and CMV serostatus was compiled. Genome-wide SNP genotypes for about 55% of the roughly 670 donors were used in a later genetic analysis, which treated that subset as a discovery cohort. All discovery cohort repertoires had been generated using a single sequencing platform. Class I and class II HLA loci were covered by the typing at four-digit resolution. Typing coverage differed by locus: A, B, C, DRB1 and DQB1 were typed in about 620-640 donors, DQA1 in around 500, DPA1 in nearly 610, and DPB1 in 400 to 480. Four to six DR-DQ haplotypes were handled as single units for association and clustering, since linkage in the cohort was strong. Across around 400 genotyped donors of the cohort, an average of approximately 240,000 unique TCR beta nucleotide sequences per donor were sequenced, and approximately 19% of those sequences were non-productive.

The cohort was made up of 650 to 700 healthy bone marrow donors. Cohort members were all nominally healthy when sampled, although unrecorded immune exposures were likely present. The donor tested CMV seronegative, placing the donor among the 352 seronegative members of the cohort. Every donor gave a peripheral blood sample, and the peripheral blood mononuclear cells from that sample were used for TCR beta sequencing. Genomic DNA extraction from the blood cell samples was performed with the Qiagen DNeasy Blood Extraction Kit. Summary of the overall study and its limitations: Roughly uniform sequencing depth across donors was assumed in presence/absence analyses, although this assumption may not hold. The sequencing pipeline was judged likely to have produced a cluster of highly shared sequence variants as a technical artifact. This cohort had only TCR beta chains sequenced, and the lack of alpha or paired-chain data limited which features could be detected. V-gene and J-gene trimming of TCR beta chains was associated with a missense DCLRE1C variant in a later genetic analysis, and the association was replicated in an independent cohort. The only immune exposure information available for the cohort was CMV serostatus. In a later analysis, the rate of TCR association differed among HLA loci, with DRB1 alleles having the most associated TCRs and HLA-C alleles having the fewest. In an earlier analysis of approximately 600 of the donors, most TCR beta V segments were observed in productive rearrangements about 87% or about 30% of the time, broadly matching IMGT annotations. The earlier analysis of about 600 of the donors excluded some 15 rarely observed V segments, including chromosome 9 orphons, because counts were too low. Because some donors lacked HLA typing at each locus, the association tests relied only on the typed subset. The 87-base-pair reads could not distinguish some IMGT-functional V segments, including TRBV6-2 and TRBV6-3, so those segments were excluded. The authors suggested that the approach could potentially be extended to other disease states and immunological phenotypes. In a later analysis, most CMV-associated TCR beta chains were found to appear HLA-restricted, with HLA associations seemingly driven largely by CMV exposure. Three of the identified cytomegalovirus-associated TCR beta chains were confirmed in vitro to be specific for cytomegalovirus antigens. Across donors, most TCR sequences were observed very rarely, whereas some public TCRs were present in many individuals. The study gave a list of under 200 TCR beta chains associated with cytomegalovirus. Linkage disequilibrium might explain the correlated functional status among segregating V segments, but an unknown experimental factor could not be ruled out. At a false discovery rate of 0.05, a later analysis linked roughly 17,000 TCR beta sequences to specific HLA alleles. According to a later genetic analysis, donors in an Asian-associated ancestry cluster had fewer N-insertions in productive TCRs than the approximately 710-donor mean. A further reported finding was that TCR beta sequences accurately predicted the HLA-A and HLA-B alleles for most subjects in the first cohort. Cytomegalovirus status was reported to be diagnosed by the classifier with high specificity and sensitivity in both the original and validation cohorts. In a later analysis, HLA-associated TCR beta chains were found to be more clonally expanded and to have lower generation probabilities than equally common non-associated chains. When HLA alleles, especially DR and DQ, strongly co-occurred, attributing TCR associations to individual alleles was difficult. In a later analysis, several top co-occurrence clusters were reported to appear linked to parvovirus B19, influenza, CMV and Epstein-Barr virus.

Points on this clone: The specificity of this receptor is unknown. No qualities accompany the bases; no much larger clone lies one base away.

Trimming costs V 0 bases and J 4 bases, and their ends lie 6 bases apart. Its CDR3 holds 13 amino acids, cysteine through phenylalanine. CDR3 DNA is the only sequence kept; it has 39 bases, read in frame from the first base. The germline V gene supplies CDR1 SGHDN and CDR2 FVKESK. The library was obtained by the immunoSEQ multiplex PCR assay. The multiplex PCR relied on a mix of 60 forward primers for TCR Vbeta segments and 13 reverse primers for TCR Jbeta segments. Amplification of the CDR3 region of rearranged TCR beta genes was performed with a multiplex PCR assay on genomic DNA. The amplified TCR beta libraries were sequenced on the Illumina HiSeq System as 87-base-pair reads. As for the authors' bioinformatics: Across the 600 to 700 repertoires, a later analysis counted 60 million to 90 million unique TCR beta chains, roughly 11 million of which were shared by at least two donors. To remove PCR and sequencing errors, raw reads were error-corrected and collapsed into unique sequences using a nearest-neighbor algorithm that merged closely related sequences. V, D and J gene segments were assigned by aligning CDR3 sequences to IMGT reference sequences. For a sequence to be retained, a match of at least six nucleotides was required to both a V gene segment and a J gene segment. Rearrangements were called productive when the CDR3 lacked stop codons and stayed in frame with V and J; all others were non-productive. CDR3 was defined according to IMGT convention as the region running from the second conserved V-encoded cysteine to the conserved J-encoded phenylalanine. The earlier analysis of 587 of the donors excluded sequences that lacked an unambiguous match to a single V gene segment. An earlier analysis of almost 600 of the donors classified V segments as functional when productive rearrangements were above 56.7% and as segregating when the standard deviation between donors was above 5%. To diagnose cytomegalovirus status from the catalog of TCR beta chain sequences, a statistical classification framework was built. V and J gene assignment, in a later analysis, came from comparing TCR nucleotide sequences with IMGT/GENE-DB human TR gene sequences. Using the TCRdist pipeline, a later analysis assigned CDR3 sequences along with most-parsimonious VDJ recombination scenarios. In a later analysis, each TCR beta chain was defined by its CDR3 amino acid sequence together with its V-gene family, and reads lacking a unique V-gene family were excluded. A later analysis removed 550 to 700 highly shared, low-generation-probability nucleotide sequences to deal with suspected cross-contamination and a sequencing artifact. In a later analysis, a clonal expansion index was calculated for each public chain from normalized within-repertoire ranks of inferred template counts. In a later analysis, generation probabilities were computed using a VDJ recombination model fitted to out-of-frame rearrangements, and the results were checked against IGoR. Hypergeometric tests were used in a later analysis to score TCR-TCR, TCR-HLA and TCR-CMV co-occurrence, with a repertoire-size bias correction applied to the TCR pairs. A later analysis estimated false discovery rates by permuting HLA or CMV assignments 20 times. In a later analysis, co-occurring TCRs were grouped using DBSCAN, with TCRdist sequence similarity added in when clustering inside HLA-allele-positive subsets. Repertoires with fewer than 30,000 or more than 120,000 public chains were left out of co-occurrence clustering, as were four to six repertoires with anomalous nucleotide sharing. TCRdb carries this immuneACCESS record with in-frame sequences only. Its versions omit some clonotypes, under half of them owing to an unresolved V gene in the studies checked, with the rest unexplained. That table furnishes V, J and clone size, whereas the DNA furnished D and trimming. The sample table lists more than 150,000 clones, approximately 78% of them with a count of one. Of the sample, around 0.8% falls within the top ten clones.

The receptor's source is a young woman in good health and CMV-seronegative. The V gene is TRBV14 and the J gene is TRBJ1-2; no D gene call is confident. Material: PBMCs. The CDR3 amino acid sequence is: CASSQDTGYGYTF. Read as DNA, the sequence is TGTGCCAGCAGCCAAGATACCGGCTATGGCTACACCTTC.